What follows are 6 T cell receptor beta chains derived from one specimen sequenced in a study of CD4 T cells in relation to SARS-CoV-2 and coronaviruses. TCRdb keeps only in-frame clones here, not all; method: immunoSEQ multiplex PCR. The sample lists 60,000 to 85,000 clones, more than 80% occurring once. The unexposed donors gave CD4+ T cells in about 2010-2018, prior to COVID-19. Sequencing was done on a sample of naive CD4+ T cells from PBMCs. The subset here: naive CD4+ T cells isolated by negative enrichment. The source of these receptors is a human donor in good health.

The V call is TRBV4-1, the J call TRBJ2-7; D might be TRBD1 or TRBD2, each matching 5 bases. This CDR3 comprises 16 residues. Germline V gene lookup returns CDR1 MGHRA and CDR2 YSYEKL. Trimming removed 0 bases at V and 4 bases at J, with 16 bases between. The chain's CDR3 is CASSQDAGTVYYEQYF. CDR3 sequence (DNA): TGCGCCAGCAGCCAAGATGCAGGGACGGTTTATTACGAGCAGTACTTC.

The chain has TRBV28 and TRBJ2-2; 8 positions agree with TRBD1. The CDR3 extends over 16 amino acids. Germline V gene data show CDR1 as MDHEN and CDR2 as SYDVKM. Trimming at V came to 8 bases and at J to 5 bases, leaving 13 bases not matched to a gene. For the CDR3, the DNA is TGTGCCAGCGTACCCTTCAGGGGGCGTCAGACCGGGGAGCTGTTTTTT. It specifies CASVPFRGRQTGELFF.

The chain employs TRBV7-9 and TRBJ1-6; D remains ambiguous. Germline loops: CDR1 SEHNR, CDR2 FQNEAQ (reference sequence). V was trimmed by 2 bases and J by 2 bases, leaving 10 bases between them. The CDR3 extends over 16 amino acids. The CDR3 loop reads CASSLRTGTYNSPLHF. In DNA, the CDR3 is TGTGCCAGCAGCTTAAGGACGGGGACCTATAATTCACCCCTCCACTTT.

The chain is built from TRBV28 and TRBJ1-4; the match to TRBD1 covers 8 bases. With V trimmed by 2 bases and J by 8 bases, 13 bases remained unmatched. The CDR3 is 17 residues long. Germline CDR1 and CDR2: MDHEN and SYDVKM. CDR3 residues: CASSLPLGQGGREKLFF. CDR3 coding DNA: TGTGCCAGCAGTTTACCCTTAGGACAGGGCGGGCGGGAAAAACTGTTTTTT.

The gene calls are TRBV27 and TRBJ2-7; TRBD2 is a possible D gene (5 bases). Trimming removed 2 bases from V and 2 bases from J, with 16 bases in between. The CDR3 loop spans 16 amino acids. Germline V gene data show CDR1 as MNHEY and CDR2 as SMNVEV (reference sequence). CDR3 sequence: CASSLLPRGTTYEQYF. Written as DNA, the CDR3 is TGTGCCAGCAGTTTACTCCCACGGGGTACAACCTACGAGCAGTACTTC.

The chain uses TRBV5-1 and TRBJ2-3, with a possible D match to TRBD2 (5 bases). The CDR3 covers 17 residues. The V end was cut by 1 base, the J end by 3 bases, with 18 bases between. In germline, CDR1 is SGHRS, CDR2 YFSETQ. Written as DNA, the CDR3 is TGCGCCAGCAGCTTGAGTTCTGTGGGAGATAGGACAGATACGCAGTATTTT. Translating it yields CASSLSSVGDRTDTQYF.